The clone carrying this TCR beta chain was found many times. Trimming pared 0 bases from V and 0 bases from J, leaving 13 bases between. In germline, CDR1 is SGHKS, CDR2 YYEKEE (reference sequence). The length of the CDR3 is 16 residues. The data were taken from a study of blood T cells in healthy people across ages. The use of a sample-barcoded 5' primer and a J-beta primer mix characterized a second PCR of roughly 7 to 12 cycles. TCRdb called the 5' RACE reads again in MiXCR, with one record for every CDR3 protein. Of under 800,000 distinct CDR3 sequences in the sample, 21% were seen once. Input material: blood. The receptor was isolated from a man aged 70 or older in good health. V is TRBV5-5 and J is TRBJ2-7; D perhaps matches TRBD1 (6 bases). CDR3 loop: CASSLGPTGDSYEQYF. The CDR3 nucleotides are TGTGCCAGCAGCTTGGGCCCGACAGGCGACTCCTACGAGCAGTACTTC.